The following is a T cell receptor (beta chain) sequence with its context. The sample originates from a study of monozygotic twins with inflammatory bowel disease. Looked up from germline, CDR1 is KGHDR and CDR2 is SFDVKD. CDR3 length: 14 residues. After re-calling the 5' RACE reads, TCRdb lists one entry per CDR3 protein, DNA absent. In total, the table holds about 150,000 distinct CDR3 sequences. The chain carries TRBV24-1 and TRBJ1-1; TCRdb reports TRBD1, a call that lacks DNA to check it against. The sequence derives from a human donor with ulcerative colitis or Crohn's disease, or a healthy co-twin of an affected twin (not recorded which). The sample consisted of blood. The CDR3: CATSDRTANTEAFF.